The T cell receptor (beta chain) under discussion was sequenced for a study of T cell responses to AZD1222 COVID-19 vaccine. Study outcomes and limitations: Clonal diversity was possibly underestimated, and the donors were mostly white British, with more females.

Using immunoSEQ multiplex PCR, the repertoire was profiled, and TCRdb retains in-frame clones only, with some absent. The data show around 87,000 clones, under 90% seen once. A word on this clone: No antigen is known for it.

The germline V gene encodes CDR1 SGHRS and CDR2 YFSETQ. Trimming cost V 2 bases and J 4 bases, with 9 bases left between them. CDR3 length equals 14 residues. This material consisted of peripheral blood, taken on day 0 of AZD1222 vaccination. The chain has TRBV5-1 and TRBJ2-2; D gene uncertain. This TCR was recovered from an adult in good health. The CDR3 sequence is CASSLMLGTGELFF. As DNA, the CDR3 is TGCGCCAGCAGCTTAATGCTGGGCACCGGGGAGCTGTTTTTT.